This TCR beta chain comes out of a study of blood T cell repertoires in COVID-19. Looking at the study overall: Samples taken during acute and convalescent COVID-19 were collected in the United States, Italy and Spain.

The method was immunoSEQ multiplex PCR; TCRdb's version includes in-frame clones alone and lacks a portion of them. The repertoire has 250,000 to 400,000 clones, more than 75% of them found once; the top ten carry around 2.5%. This clone was found once. Individuals aged 18 to 89 years were recruited from about two dozen US areas. This TCR was sampled from a man aged 55-75 years who had recovered from COVID-19. The sample consisted of PBMCs or T cells enriched from blood (not recorded which).

CDR3 residues: CASSLPGLAGADTQYF. The DNA for the CDR3 is TGTGCCAGCAGCCTCCCGGGACTAGCGGGAGCAGATACGCAGTATTTT. The rearrangement links TRBV3-1 (or the pseudogene TRBV3-2) to TRBJ2-3, with 14 bases aligning to TRBD2. CDR3 length: 16 residues. Per germline, CDR1 LGHDT and CDR2 YNNKEL (reference sequence). With V trimmed by 4 bases and J by 4 bases, 4 bases remained unmatched.